This T cell receptor (beta chain) was identified in a study of spatial heterogeneity in lung cancer (dated by TCRdb to the late 2010s). Looking at the study overall: Beta-chain transcripts were consistently detected in greater numbers than alpha-chain transcripts, which likely reflects a higher abundance of beta-chain transcripts. At surgery, both alpha and beta chains were TCR-sequenced in fewer than 250 tumor regions, fewer than 85 matched nontumor lung samples and 56 PBMC samples. The study linked features of the TCR repertoire to counts of nonsynonymous mutations, which were determined by whole-exome sequencing of tumor tissue. In non-small cell lung cancer, the study made a quantitative comparison of TCR alpha and beta repertoires among multiple tumor regions, matched nontumor lung and blood. In the raw uncorrected reads, each unique combination of TCR and UMI appeared on average more than ten times. Study-level results and caveats: Confirming at a functional level the hypothesis that regional TCRs recognize regional mutations was considered to require additional single-cell paired TCR alpha and beta sequencing. Ubiquitous expanded tumor TCRs were detected in blood more often at tumor resection than at routine follow-up.

The time point label for this specimen denotes: sample taken at primary tumor resection. TCR sequencing used whole RNA extracted from tumor and nontumor lung tissue, or from cryopreserved PBMC samples, without cell sorting. Donors were 70 or so patients with early-stage, untreated non-small cell lung cancer from the lung TRACERx cohort. A patient was chosen for TCR sequencing only when enough RNA was available from at least two tumor regions. Trimming removed 4 bases from V and 7 bases from J; the gene matches leave 2 bases unexplained. Via the germline V gene (reference sequence), CDR1 is SEHNR and CDR2 FQNEAQ. The CDR3 covers 13 residues, taking in both the cysteine and the phenylalanine. The retained sequence is limited to the CDR3, 39 bases, with the frame set at the first base. On this clonotype itself: Its target antigen remains unknown. No much larger clone is present one base from it, and per-base qualities are unavailable. Within a library made for alpha chains, this beta chain is off target, and its count is uninformative.

The library relied on 5' RACE. The instrument given in TCRdb is NextSeq 500. The TCR library protocol attached a unique molecular identifier to each TCR cDNA molecule to allow correction of PCR and sequencing errors. As for how the authors treated the data: TCR identification, UMI-based error correction and CDR3 extraction were performed with Decombinator tools. Expanded TCRs were defined as those above a frequency of 2 per 1,000, corresponding to the top 1% of the tumor frequency distribution. Rényi diversity was computed with the R vegan package after subsampling each repertoire 100 times to 5,000 TCRs. CDR3 similarity networks were constructed using string-kernel similarity of amino acid triplets, with links drawn between CDR3s whose pairwise similarity was above 0.82. The public reads were reprocessed in TCRdb via fastp at Q25 and MiXCR, keeping in-frame beta chains. Entries that share a CDR3 protein sequence are merged under the most common genes and DNA. The V and J calls and clone size are TCRdb's, not the authors'. This sample lists several thousand distinct CDR3 sequences; roughly 53% were detected once. The ten largest clones capture roughly 81% of the sample.

The chain is made from TRBV7-9 and TRBJ2-1; a stretch of 9 junction bases matches TRBD1. This TCR derives from a female donor with early-stage non-small cell lung cancer. Specimen: PBMCs, collected at surgery. The DNA sequence is as follows: TGTGCCAGCAGCTCCGGGACAGGGAATGAGCAGTTCTTC. It codes for CASSSGTGNEQFF.